A selection of T cell receptor beta chains follows, all from one sample in a study of blood T cell repertoires in COVID-19. Profiled with immunoSEQ multiplex PCR; TCRdb holds only in-frame clones, not every one. The sample carries about 400,000 clones, roughly 91% recorded once. Input material: PBMCs or T cells enriched from blood (not recorded which). These receptors were collected from a woman in her twenties or thirties who had recovered from COVID-19. The CDR3 runs from the conserved cysteine through the conserved F or W. Fields, in order: clone size, D gene, V gene, J gene, CDR3 DNA, CDR3 protein. D genes are given only for firm matches. Clone size appears in some rows only: once, few, many, or a class for an expanded clone.

abundance: .; d_gene: TRBD1; v_gene: TRBV25-1; j_gene: TRBJ1-2; CDR3nt: TGTGCCAGCAGTAGTACCACAGGGGAGAGATCTAGCTACACCTTC; CDR3aa: CASSSTTGERSSYTF
abundance: .; d_gene: .; v_gene: TRBV29-1; j_gene: TRBJ1-1; CDR3nt: TGCAGCGCTGCCGGACAGACTGAAGCTTTCTTT; CDR3aa: CSAAGQTEAFF
abundance: .; d_gene: TRBD2; v_gene: TRBV4-2; j_gene: TRBJ2-1; CDR3nt: TGTGCCAGCAGCCAAGATGGAGCTAATAGCGGGAGCAATGAGCAGTTCTTC; CDR3aa: CASSQDGANSGSNEQFF
abundance: .; d_gene: .; v_gene: TRBV27; j_gene: TRBJ2-7; CDR3nt: TGTGCCAGCAGTCCCTCACTCTCCTACGAGCAGTACTTC; CDR3aa: CASSPSLSYEQYF
abundance: .; d_gene: TRBD1; v_gene: TRBV6-5; j_gene: TRBJ1-2; CDR3nt: TGTGCCAGCAGTTCCCGTGGACAGGTCTATGGCTACACCTTC; CDR3aa: CASSSRGQVYGYTF
abundance: .; d_gene: TRBD1; v_gene: TRBV4-2; j_gene: TRBJ1-2; CDR3nt: TGTGCCAGCAGCCAGGGACAGTATGATAACTATGGCTACACCTTC; CDR3aa: CASSQGQYDNYGYTF
abundance: .; d_gene: TRBD1; v_gene: TRBV27; j_gene: TRBJ1-5; CDR3nt: TGTGCCAGCAGTCCCGGGACAGGGGGTGATCAGCCCCAGCATTTT; CDR3aa: CASSPGTGGDQPQHF
abundance: few; d_gene: TRBD1; v_gene: TRBV23-1; j_gene: TRBJ2-2; CDR3nt: TGCGCCAGCAGTCAAAATGACAGGGGTGGATGCACCGGGGAGCTGTTTTTT; CDR3aa: CASSQNDRGGCTGELFF
abundance: .; d_gene: .; v_gene: TRBV20-1; j_gene: TRBJ1-1; CDR3nt: TGCAGTGCTAGTACCAGCGCTGAAGCTTTCTTT; CDR3aa: CSASTSAEAFF
abundance: .; d_gene: TRBD1; v_gene: TRBV6-6; j_gene: TRBJ2-7; CDR3nt: TGTGCCAGCAGTAAGGGACAGGGGGGGTCCTACGAGCAGTACTTC; CDR3aa: CASSKGQGGSYEQYF
abundance: .; d_gene: TRBD2; v_gene: TRBV5-4; j_gene: TRBJ2-1; CDR3nt: TGTGCCAGCAGCTTTAAACTAGCGGGAGGGGATGAGCAGTTCTTC; CDR3aa: CASSFKLAGGDEQFF
abundance: .; d_gene: TRBD2; v_gene: TRBV6-5; j_gene: TRBJ2-7; CDR3nt: TGTGCCAGCAGTTACGATGGACTAGCGCTATACGAGCAGTACTTC; CDR3aa: CASSYDGLALYEQYF
abundance: few; d_gene: .; v_gene: TRBV5-8; j_gene: TRBJ1-5; CDR3nt: TGTGCCAGCAGCTTGTCTCTAGGCACCTACTCTAGCAATCAGCCCCAGCATTTT; CDR3aa: CASSLSLGTYSSNQPQHF
abundance: .; d_gene: .; v_gene: TRBV10-3; j_gene: TRBJ2-3; CDR3nt: TGTGCCATCAGTGAGGGACAGTACACAGATACGCAGTATTTT; CDR3aa: CAISEGQYTDTQYF